Listed below are T cell receptor beta chains from one sample, sequenced in a study of blood T cell repertoires in COVID-19. The assay was immunoSEQ multiplex PCR, and TCRdb's table has in-frame clones only and misses some. The table includes about 280,000 clones, 85% to 90% detected once. Material for sequencing was peripheral blood. These receptors were collected from a human donor in a cohort sampled during active COVID-19. Both conserved end residues are part of each CDR3. A D gene is named only where the DNA matches it firmly. A clone size is listed for some rows: how often the clone was seen (once, few, many), or a class if it is expanded.

NA,TRBJ2-7,TRBV30,once,TGTGCCTGCACGACAGGTCTCCCGAGAGGGGGGCAGTACTTC,CACTTGLPRGGQYF
TRBD2,TRBJ2-7,TRBV29-1,once,TGCAGCGTTAGCGGGAGGGCCGTCCACGAGCAGTACTTC,CSVSGRAVHEQYF
NA,TRBJ1-1,TRBV18,NA,TGTGCCAGCTCACCGGGGAGAGACGCTGAAGCTTTCTTT,CASSPGRDAEAFF
TRBD1,TRBJ1-1,TRBV6-5,NA,TGTGCCAGCAGTTACCAGGCAGGGGGACTTGAAGCTTTCTTT,CASSYQAGGLEAFF
TRBD1,TRBJ1-6,TRBV6-5,NA,TGTGCCAGCTTCAGGGGGCCGAGTTCACCCCTCCACTTT,CASFRGPSSPLHF
NA,TRBJ1-2,TRBV7-8,NA,TGTGCCAGCAGCCTGAACAGGTTAGACGGCTACACCTTC,CASSLNRLDGYTF
NA,TRBJ1-1,TRBV9,NA,TGTGCCAGCAGCGTAGCTGGGGGGAGCACTGAAGCTTTCTTT,CASSVAGGSTEAFF
TRBD2,TRBJ2-5,TRBV24-1,NA,TGTGCCACCGCTAGCGGAGGTCAAGAGACCCAGTACTTC,CATASGGQETQYF
NA,TRBJ2-7,TRBV3-1/TRBV3-2,once,TGTGCCAGCAGCCAAGCCACCTACGAGCAGTACTTC,CASSQATYEQYF
TRBD1,TRBJ1-3,TRBV19,NA,TGTGCCAGTAGTATAGCGTCGGACAGGGGAAACACCATATATTTT,CASSIASDRGNTIYF
NA,TRBJ2-5,TRBV10-3,few,TGTGCCATCAGTGAGTCAAATGCACGGGAGACCCAGTACTTC,CAISESNARETQYF
TRBD1,TRBJ1-4,TRBV14,NA,TGTGCCAGCAGCCAAGGGGGGACAGATAATGAAAAACTGTTTTTT,CASSQGGTDNEKLFF
TRBD1,TRBJ1-2,TRBV5-8,NA,TGTGCCAGCAGGCGGACAGGAACCCCCTACACCTTC,CASRRTGTPYTF
NA,TRBJ1-2,TRBV3-1/TRBV3-2,NA,TGTGCCAGCAGCCAAGACAGGGACTATGGCTACACCTTC,CASSQDRDYGYTF
NA,TRBJ2-5,TRBV5-6,NA,TGTGCCAGCAGCTTGGTCGGGGCGCGGGGTGTAAAAGAGACCCAGTACTTC,CASSLVGARGVKETQYF
NA,TRBJ2-2,TRBV7-9,NA,TGTGCCAGCAGCCTTCCTCCTGGCTTTAACACCGGGGAGCTGTTTTTT,CASSLPPGFNTGELFF
NA,TRBJ2-3,TRBV11-2,NA,TGTGCCAGCAGTTTCTCGGCGGGCTCAGCCCCCAATACGCAGTATTTT,CASSFSAGSAPNTQYF
NA,TRBJ2-3,TRBV29-1,once,TGCAGCGTTGGTGACGGGGAGGATACGCAGTATTTT,CSVGDGEDTQYF
TRBD2,TRBJ2-5,TRBV29-1,NA,TGCAGCGTTGAAGTAGCGGGAGGGTGGGAGACCCAGTACTTC,CSVEVAGGWETQYF
NA,TRBJ2-7,TRBV6-6,NA,TGTGCCAGCAGTCTCGTCCTCAGGGCCGCCTACGAGCAGTACTTC,CASSLVLRAAYEQYF
TRBD1,TRBJ1-1,TRBV27,once,TGTGCCAGCAGTCCCTGGACAGGGGGGATGAACACTGAAGCTTTCTTT,CASSPWTGGMNTEAFF
TRBD1,TRBJ1-1,TRBV5-1,NA,TGCGCCAGCAGCGGTAACCCGGGACAGGGAAGCGGAGCTTTCTTT,CASSGNPGQGSGAFF
TRBD1,TRBJ2-1,TRBV18,few,TGTGCCAGCTCACGGGACAGGGGTTCCTACAATGAGCAGTTCTTC,CASSRDRGSYNEQFF
NA,TRBJ1-2,TRBV18,NA,TGTGCCAGCTCACCACCGGCGTTACAGGGTGGTGGCTACACCTTC,CASSPPALQGGGYTF
NA,TRBJ2-5,TRBV2,NA,TGTGCCAGCAGTGGGGCCCCCTCAAGCCAAGAGACCCAGTACTTC,CASSGAPSSQETQYF
NA,TRBJ1-2,TRBV2,NA,TGTGCCATCAATCCCCTGGAGGATGGCTACACCTTC,CAINPLEDGYTF
TRBD2,TRBJ2-7,TRBV5-1,NA,TGCGCCAGCAGCTTGAACCGACTAGCGGGAGGAGGGGAGCAGTACTTC,CASSLNRLAGGGEQYF
NA,TRBJ2-1,TRBV4-2,few,TGTGCCAGCAGCCAAGGCACTATTAGCTCCTACAATGAGCAGTTCTTC,CASSQGTISSYNEQFF
TRBD1,TRBJ1-2,TRBV5-1,NA,TGCGCCAGCAGCTTGAGGCAGGGGGACTATGGCTACACCTTC,CASSLRQGDYGYTF
NA,TRBJ1-4,TRBV29-1,NA,TGCAGCGTTGAAGACAGCGCAACTAATGAAAAACTGTTTTTT,CSVEDSATNEKLFF
NA,TRBJ2-2,TRBV14,NA,TGTGCCAGCAGCCAGGGCCCAGGGGAGCTGTTTTTT,CASSQGPGELFF
TRBD2,TRBJ2-1,TRBV11-3,NA,TGTGCCAGCAGCGCACTGGCGGGAGGGCCTTGGAATGAGCAGTTCTTC,CASSALAGGPWNEQFF
NA,TRBJ2-2,TRBV28,few,TGTGCCATCCCCGGGGATAGCCTTAACACCGGGGAGCTGTTTTTT,CAIPGDSLNTGELFF
NA,TRBJ1-2,TRBV4-1,NA,TGCGCCAGCAGCCAAGGACAGATGGGTCTCTATGGCTACACCTTC,CASSQGQMGLYGYTF
NA,TRBJ2-3,TRBV5-4,once,TGTGCCAGCAAACCAGTTTCAGAAGATACGCAGTATTTT,CASKPVSEDTQYF
TRBD2,TRBJ2-1,TRBV2,NA,TGTGCCAGCAGTGAAGACGCGGGAGGGCATCGAAATGAGCAGTTCTTC,CASSEDAGGHRNEQFF
NA,TRBJ1-4,TRBV6-5,NA,TGTGCCAGCAGTTACTCCAGAAATGAAAAACTGTTTTTT,CASSYSRNEKLFF
NA,TRBJ2-2,TRBV10-3,NA,TGTGCCATCAGTGAGTCGGCGGTCGGGGAGCTGTTTTTT,CAISESAVGELFF
TRBD1,TRBJ1-2,TRBV4-3,NA,TGCGCCAGCAGCCAAGATCGGGACAGGGGGGGAACTAACTATGGCTACACCTTC,CASSQDRDRGGTNYGYTF
TRBD1,TRBJ1-2,TRBV7-9,NA,TGTGCCAGCAGCCGCGAAGACAGGGGAAACTATGGCTACACCTTC,CASSREDRGNYGYTF
TRBD2,TRBJ2-2,TRBV19,NA,TGTGCCAGTACTACTAGCGGGAGGGTAATGACCGGGGAGCTGTTTTTT,CASTTSGRVMTGELFF
TRBD2,TRBJ2-3,TRBV18,NA,TGTGCCAGCTCACCACCGTGGGGGACTAGCGGGAACCTCCTCACAGATACGCAGTATTTT,CASSPPWGTSGNLLTDTQYF
NA,TRBJ2-4,TRBV7-2,NA,TGTGCCAGCAGCTCCCCCGGGGGACAGATTCTAGCCAAAAACATTCAGTACTTC,CASSSPGGQILAKNIQYF
TRBD2,TRBJ2-2,TRBV27,NA,TGTGCCAGCAGTTTAACTTACGGGACTAGCGGGTTGACCGGGGAGCTGTTTTTT,CASSLTYGTSGLTGELFF
NA,TRBJ1-4,TRBV28,NA,TGTGCCAGCAGTTTCCAACTCCAGGGTCTCAATGAAAAACTGTTTTTT,CASSFQLQGLNEKLFF
TRBD1,TRBJ2-7,TRBV13,NA,TGTGCCACCCAAACAGGGGGCGCCGGCTACGAGCAGTACTTC,CATQTGGAGYEQYF
NA,TRBJ2-1,TRBV4-2,NA,TGTGCCAGCAGCCAACCTGCGACAGCGCCGGTTGGGCAGTTCTTC,CASSQPATAPVGQFF
TRBD2,TRBJ2-1,TRBV7-6,NA,TGTGCCAGCGGGGGACTAGCGGGAAGATCCTACAATGAGCAGTTCTTC,CASGGLAGRSYNEQFF
TRBD1,TRBJ1-3,TRBV12-3/TRBV12-4,NA,TGTGCCAGCAGCTGGGGACAGGGAAACACCATATATTTT,CASSWGQGNTIYF
NA,TRBJ1-2,TRBV4-1,NA,TGCGCCAGCAGCCAAGTTCGAAGGCACGCAGGGGGCTACACCTTC,CASSQVRRHAGGYTF
NA,TRBJ2-7,TRBV20-1,NA,TGCAGTGCTAGTTCGGGGATCTCCTACGAGCAGTACTTC,CSASSGISYEQYF
TRBD2,TRBJ2-3,TRBV3-1/TRBV3-2,NA,TGTGCCAGCAGCCCAGCCCCCCTAGCGGGAGGCCAGGGAGATACGCAGTATTTT,CASSPAPLAGGQGDTQYF
NA,TRBJ1-2,TRBV7-9,few,TGTGCCAGCAGCTTATTCCAGGCCCAATTAACCTCCCATGGCTACACCTTC,CASSLFQAQLTSHGYTF
NA,TRBJ2-3,TRBV28,NA,TGTGCCAGCAGTTTCCGACTACTCACAGATACGCAGTATTTT,CASSFRLLTDTQYF
NA,TRBJ1-5,TRBV9,NA,TGTGCCAGCAGCTGGGGGACGGGGGTCGGGCAGCCCCAGCATTTT,CASSWGTGVGQPQHF